This T cell receptor (beta chain) comes out of a study of beta chain features in type 1 diabetes. This clone was observed a handful of times. V gave up 1 base and J gave up 4 bases, with 14 bases separating them. The length of the CDR3 is 16 residues. CDR1 and CDR2 from the germline V gene are MNHEY and SVGAGI. The study reverse transcribed the entire isolated RNA, so it sequenced expressed TCRB transcripts. Each sample of naive, central memory or regulatory T cells had, on average, about 3.57 million reads. Measured with immunoSEQ multiplex PCR; TCRdb has only the in-frame clones, and not every one. The table records about 620,000 clones, around a sixth of them present only once.

This clonotype originated in a man aged 18 to 30 in good health. Sample: naive CD4+ T cells from blood. The rearrangement joins TRBV6-5 to TRBJ2-1; D is uncertain. The CDR3: CASSYFVGAKYNEQFF. The DNA for the CDR3 is TGTGCCAGCAGTTACTTTGTTGGAGCAAAATACAATGAGCAGTTCTTC.